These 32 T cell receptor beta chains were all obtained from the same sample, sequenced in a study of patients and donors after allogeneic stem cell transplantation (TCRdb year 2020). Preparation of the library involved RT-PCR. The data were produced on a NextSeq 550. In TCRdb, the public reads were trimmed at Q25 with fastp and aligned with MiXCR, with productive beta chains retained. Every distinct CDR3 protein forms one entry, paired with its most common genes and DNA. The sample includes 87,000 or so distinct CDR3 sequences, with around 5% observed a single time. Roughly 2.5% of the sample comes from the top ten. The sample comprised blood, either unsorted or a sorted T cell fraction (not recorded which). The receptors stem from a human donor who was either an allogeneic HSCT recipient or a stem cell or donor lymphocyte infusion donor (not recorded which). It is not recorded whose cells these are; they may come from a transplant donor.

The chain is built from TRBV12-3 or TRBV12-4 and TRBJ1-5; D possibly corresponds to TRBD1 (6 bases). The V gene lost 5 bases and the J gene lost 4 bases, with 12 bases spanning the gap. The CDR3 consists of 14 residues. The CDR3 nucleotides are TGTGCCAGCAGTCGGACAGAGGGTAATCAGCCCCAGCATTTT. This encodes CASSRTEGNQPQHF.

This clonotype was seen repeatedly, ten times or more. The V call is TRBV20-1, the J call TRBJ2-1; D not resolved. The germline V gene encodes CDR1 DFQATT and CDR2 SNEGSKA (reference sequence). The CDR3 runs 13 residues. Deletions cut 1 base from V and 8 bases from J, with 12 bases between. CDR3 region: CSARGSGGDEQFF. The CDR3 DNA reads TGCAGTGCTAGAGGGAGTGGCGGCGATGAGCAGTTCTTC.

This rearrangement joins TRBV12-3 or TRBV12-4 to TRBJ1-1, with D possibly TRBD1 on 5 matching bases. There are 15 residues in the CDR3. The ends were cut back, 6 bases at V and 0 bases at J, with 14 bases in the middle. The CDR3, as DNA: TGTGCCAGCAGAGTTGGCAGGGTTATGAACACTGAAGCTTTCTTT. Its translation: CASRVGRVMNTEAFF.

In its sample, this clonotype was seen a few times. This chain's CDR3 is CASSQQGLRNEKLFF. In DNA form, the CDR3 reads TGTGCCAGCAGCCAACAGGGTCTCCGCAATGAAAAACTGTTTTTT. The J gene is TRBJ1-4, the V gene TRBV3-1; tentatively, D is TRBD1 (5 bases). The V end was cut by 2 bases, the J end by 5 bases, with 12 bases between. The CDR3 totals 15 residues. Germline CDR1 reads LGHDT; CDR2 reads YNNKEL (reference sequence).

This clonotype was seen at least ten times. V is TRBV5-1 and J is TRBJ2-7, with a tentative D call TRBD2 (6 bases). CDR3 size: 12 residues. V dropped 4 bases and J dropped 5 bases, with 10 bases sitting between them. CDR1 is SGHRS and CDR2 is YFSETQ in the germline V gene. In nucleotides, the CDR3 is TGCGCCAGCAGCCCCCCGGGGGACGAGCAGTACTTC. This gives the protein CASSPPGDEQYF. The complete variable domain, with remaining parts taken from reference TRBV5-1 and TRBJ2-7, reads KAGVTQTPRYLIKTRGQQVTLSCSPISGHRSVSWYQQTPGQGLQFLFEYFSETQRNKGNFPGRFSGRQFSNSRSEMNVSTLELGDSALYLCASSPPGDEQYFGPGTRLTVT.

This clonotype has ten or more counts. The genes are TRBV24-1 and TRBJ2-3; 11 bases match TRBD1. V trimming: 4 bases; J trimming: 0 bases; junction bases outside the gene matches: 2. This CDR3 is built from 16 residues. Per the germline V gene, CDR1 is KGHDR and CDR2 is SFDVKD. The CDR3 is CATSEGTGGSTDTQYF. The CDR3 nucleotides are TGTGCCACCAGTGAAGGGACAGGGGGTAGCACAGATACGCAGTATTTT.

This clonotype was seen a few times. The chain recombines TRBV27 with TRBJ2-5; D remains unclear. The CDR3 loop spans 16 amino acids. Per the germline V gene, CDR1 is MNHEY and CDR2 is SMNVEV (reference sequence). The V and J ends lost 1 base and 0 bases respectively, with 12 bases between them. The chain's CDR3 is CASSLWVSADQETQYF. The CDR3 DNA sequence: TGTGCCAGCAGTTTATGGGTTTCGGCGGACCAAGAGACCCAGTACTTC.

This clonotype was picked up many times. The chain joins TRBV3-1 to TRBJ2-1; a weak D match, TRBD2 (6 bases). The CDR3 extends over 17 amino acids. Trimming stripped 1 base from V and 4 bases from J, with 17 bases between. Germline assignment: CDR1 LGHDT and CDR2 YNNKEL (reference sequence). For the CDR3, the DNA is TGTGCCAGCAGCCAAGGCGAGCTAGCGACGATTTACAATGAGCAGTTCTTC. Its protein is CASSQGELATIYNEQFF.

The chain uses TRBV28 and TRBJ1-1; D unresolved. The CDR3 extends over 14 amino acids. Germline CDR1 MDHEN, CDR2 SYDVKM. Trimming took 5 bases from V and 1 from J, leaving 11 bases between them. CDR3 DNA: TGTGCCAGCAGTCAGAATAGACGGAACACTGAAGCTTTCTTT. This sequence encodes CASSQNRRNTEAFF.

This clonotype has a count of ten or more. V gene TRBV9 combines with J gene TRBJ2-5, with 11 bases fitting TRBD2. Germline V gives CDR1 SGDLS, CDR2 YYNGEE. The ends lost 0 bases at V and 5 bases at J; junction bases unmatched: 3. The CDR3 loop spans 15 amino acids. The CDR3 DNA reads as TGTGCCAGCAGCGTAGCCGCTAGCGGGGGGGAGACCCAGTACTTC. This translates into CASSVAASGGETQYF.

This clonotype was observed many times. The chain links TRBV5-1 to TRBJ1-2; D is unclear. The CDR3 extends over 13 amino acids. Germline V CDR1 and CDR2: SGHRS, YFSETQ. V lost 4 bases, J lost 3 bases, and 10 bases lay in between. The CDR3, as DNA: TGCGCCAGCAGCGTTGACGGGGACTATGGCTACACCTTC. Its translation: CASSVDGDYGYTF.

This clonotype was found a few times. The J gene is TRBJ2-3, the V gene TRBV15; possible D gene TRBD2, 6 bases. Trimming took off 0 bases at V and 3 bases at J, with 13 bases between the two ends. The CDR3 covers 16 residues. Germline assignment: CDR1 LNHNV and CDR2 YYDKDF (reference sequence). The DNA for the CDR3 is TGTGCCACCAGCAGAGATCGGGGGTTGAGGACAGATACGCAGTATTTT. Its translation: CATSRDRGLRTDTQYF.

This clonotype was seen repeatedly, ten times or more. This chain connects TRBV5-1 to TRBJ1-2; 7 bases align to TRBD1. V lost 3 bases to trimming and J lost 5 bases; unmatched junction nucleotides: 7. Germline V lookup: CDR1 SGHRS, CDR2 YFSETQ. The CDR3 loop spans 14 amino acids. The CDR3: CASSSHGTEYGYTF. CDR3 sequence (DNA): TGCGCCAGCAGCTCACACGGGACAGAATATGGCTACACCTTC.

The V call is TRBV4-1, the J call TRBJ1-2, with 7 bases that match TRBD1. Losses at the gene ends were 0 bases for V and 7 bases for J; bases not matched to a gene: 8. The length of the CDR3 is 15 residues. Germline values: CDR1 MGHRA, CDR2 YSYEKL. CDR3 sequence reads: CASSQDHGTASGYTF. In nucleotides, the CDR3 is TGCGCCAGCAGCCAAGACCACGGGACAGCTAGTGGCTACACCTTC.

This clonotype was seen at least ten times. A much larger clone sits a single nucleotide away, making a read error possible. DNA of the CDR3: TGCGTCAGCAGCTTGAGTCAGACCTCGAACACCGGGGAGCTGTTTTTT. It encodes CVSSLSQTSNTGELFF. The chain has TRBV5-1 and TRBJ2-2; no firm D call. CDR1 and CDR2 from the germline V gene are SGHRS and YFSETQ. CDR3 length equals 16 residues.

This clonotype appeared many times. The CDR3: CASRQGVQETQYF. In DNA form, the CDR3 reads TGTGCCAGCAGGCAGGGAGTCCAAGAGACCCAGTACTTC. This sequence joins TRBV7-8 and TRBJ2-5; D could derive from TRBD1 or TRBD2 (5 bases each). V was pared by 6 bases and J by 1 base, with 9 bases between. The CDR3 covers 13 residues. Germline V lookup: CDR1 SGHVS, CDR2 FQNEAQ.

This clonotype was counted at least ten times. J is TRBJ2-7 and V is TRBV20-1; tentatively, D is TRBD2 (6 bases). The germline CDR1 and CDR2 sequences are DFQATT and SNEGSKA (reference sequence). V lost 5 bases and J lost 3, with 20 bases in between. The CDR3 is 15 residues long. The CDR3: CSASTAGGRSYEQYF. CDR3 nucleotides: TGCAGTGCTTCTACAGCCGGGGGACGGAGCTACGAGCAGTACTTC.

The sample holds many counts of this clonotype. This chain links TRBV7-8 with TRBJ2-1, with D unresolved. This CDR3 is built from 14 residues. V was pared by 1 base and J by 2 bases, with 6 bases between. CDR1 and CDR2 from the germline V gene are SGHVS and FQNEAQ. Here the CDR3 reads CASSLEATYNEQFF. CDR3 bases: TGTGCCAGCAGCTTAGAGGCTACCTACAATGAGCAGTTCTTC.

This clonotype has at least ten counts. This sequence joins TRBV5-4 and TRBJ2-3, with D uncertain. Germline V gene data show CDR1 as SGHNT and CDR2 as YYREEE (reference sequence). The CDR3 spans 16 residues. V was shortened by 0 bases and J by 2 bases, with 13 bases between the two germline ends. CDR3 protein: CASSLGRKAPTDTQYF. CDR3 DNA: TGTGCCAGCAGCTTGGGTCGGAAAGCGCCCACAGATACGCAGTATTTT.

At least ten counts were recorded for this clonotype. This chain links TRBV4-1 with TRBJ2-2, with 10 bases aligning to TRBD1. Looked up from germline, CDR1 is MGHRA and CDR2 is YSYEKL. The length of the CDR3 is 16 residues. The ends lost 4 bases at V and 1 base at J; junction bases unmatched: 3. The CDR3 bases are TGCGCCAGCAGCCTTCGGACAGGGGGGAACACCGGGGAGCTGTTTTTT. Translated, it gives CASSLRTGGNTGELFF.

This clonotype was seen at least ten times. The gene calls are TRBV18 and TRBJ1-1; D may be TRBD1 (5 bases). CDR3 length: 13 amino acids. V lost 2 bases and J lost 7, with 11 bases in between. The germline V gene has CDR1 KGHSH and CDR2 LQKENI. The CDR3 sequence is CASSPSTEIEAFF. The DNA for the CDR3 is TGTGCCAGCTCACCATCGACAGAGATTGAAGCTTTCTTT.

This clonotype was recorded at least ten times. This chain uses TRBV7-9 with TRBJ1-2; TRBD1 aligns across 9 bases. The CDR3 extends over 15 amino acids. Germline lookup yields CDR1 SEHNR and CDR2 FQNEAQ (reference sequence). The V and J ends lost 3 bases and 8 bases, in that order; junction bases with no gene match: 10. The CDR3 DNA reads TGTGCCAGCAGCTTCACCGGGGACAGGGATATGGGCTACACCTTC. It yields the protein CASSFTGDRDMGYTF.

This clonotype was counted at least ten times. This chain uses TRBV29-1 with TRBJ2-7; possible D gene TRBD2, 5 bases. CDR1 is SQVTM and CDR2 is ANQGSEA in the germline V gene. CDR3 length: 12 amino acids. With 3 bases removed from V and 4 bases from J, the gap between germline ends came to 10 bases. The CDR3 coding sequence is TGCAGCGTTGAGTCGGGCGGGTACGAGCAGTACTTC. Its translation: CSVESGGYEQYF.

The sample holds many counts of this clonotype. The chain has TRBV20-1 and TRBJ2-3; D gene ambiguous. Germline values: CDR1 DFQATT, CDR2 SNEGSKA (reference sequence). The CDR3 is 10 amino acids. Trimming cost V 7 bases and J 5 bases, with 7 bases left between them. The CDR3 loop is CSVGEDTQYF. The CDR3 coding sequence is TGCAGTGTCGGAGAAGATACGCAGTATTTT.

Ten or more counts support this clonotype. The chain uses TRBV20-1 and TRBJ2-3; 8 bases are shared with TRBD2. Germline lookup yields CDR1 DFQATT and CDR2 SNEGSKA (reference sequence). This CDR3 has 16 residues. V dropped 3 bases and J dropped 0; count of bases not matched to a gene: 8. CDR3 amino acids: CSASPRSSGSTDTQYF. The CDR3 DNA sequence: TGCAGTGCTAGTCCGCGGTCTAGCGGGAGCACAGATACGCAGTATTTT.

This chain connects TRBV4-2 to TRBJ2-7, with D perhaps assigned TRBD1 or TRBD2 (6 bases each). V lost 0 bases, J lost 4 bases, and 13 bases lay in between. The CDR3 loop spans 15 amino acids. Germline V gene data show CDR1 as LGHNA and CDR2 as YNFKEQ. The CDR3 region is CASSQDKQGGYEQYF. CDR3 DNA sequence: TGTGCCAGCAGCCAAGATAAACAGGGAGGTTACGAGCAGTACTTC.

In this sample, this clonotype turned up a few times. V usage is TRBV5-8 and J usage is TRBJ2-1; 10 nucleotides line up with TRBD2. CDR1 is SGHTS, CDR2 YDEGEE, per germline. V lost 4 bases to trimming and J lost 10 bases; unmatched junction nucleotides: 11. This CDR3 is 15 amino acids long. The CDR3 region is CASSETLAGDLEQFF. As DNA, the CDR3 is TGTGCCAGCAGCGAGACCCTAGCGGGGGACCTGGAGCAGTTCTTC.

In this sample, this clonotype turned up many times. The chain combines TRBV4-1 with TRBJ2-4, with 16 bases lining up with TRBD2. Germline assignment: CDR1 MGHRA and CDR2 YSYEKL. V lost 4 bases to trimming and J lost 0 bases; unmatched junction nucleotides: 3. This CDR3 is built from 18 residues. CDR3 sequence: CASSRGLAGGLAKNIQYF. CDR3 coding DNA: TGCGCCAGCAGCCGGGGACTAGCGGGAGGGCTAGCCAAAAACATTCAGTACTTC.

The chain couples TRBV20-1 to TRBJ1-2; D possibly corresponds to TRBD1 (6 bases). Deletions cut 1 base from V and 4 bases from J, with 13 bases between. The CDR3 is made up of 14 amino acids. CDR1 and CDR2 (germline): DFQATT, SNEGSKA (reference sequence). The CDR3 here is CSARVGGTVYGYTF. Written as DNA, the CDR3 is TGCAGTGCTAGAGTAGGGGGTACAGTCTATGGCTACACCTTC.

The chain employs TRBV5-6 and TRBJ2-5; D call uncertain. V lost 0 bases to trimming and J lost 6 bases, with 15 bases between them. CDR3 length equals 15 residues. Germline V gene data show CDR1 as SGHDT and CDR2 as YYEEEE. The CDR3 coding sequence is TGTGCCAGCAGCTTGGCCCGTGGGATACCAAAGACCCAGTACTTC. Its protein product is CASSLARGIPKTQYF.

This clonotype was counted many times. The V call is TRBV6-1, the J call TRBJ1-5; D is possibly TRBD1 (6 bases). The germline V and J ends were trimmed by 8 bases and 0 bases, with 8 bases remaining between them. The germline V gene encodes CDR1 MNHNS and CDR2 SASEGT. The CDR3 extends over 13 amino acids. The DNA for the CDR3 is TGTGCCAGCGGACAGATTAGCAATCAGCCCCAGCATTTT. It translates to CASGQISNQPQHF.

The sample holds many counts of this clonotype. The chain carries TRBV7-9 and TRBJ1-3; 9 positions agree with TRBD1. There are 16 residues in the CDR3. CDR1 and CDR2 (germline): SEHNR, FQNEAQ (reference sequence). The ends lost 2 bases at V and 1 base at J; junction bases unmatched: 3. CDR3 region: CASSLPGQGSGNTIYF. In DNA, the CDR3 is TGTGCCAGCAGCTTACCGGGACAGGGATCTGGAAACACCATATATTTT. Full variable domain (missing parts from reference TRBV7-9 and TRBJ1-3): DTGVSQNPRHKITKRGQNVTFRCDPISEHNRLYWYRQTLGQGPEFLTYFQNEAQLEKSRLLSDRFSAERPKGSFSTLEIQRTEQGDSAMYLCASSLPGQGSGNTIYFGEGSWLTVV.